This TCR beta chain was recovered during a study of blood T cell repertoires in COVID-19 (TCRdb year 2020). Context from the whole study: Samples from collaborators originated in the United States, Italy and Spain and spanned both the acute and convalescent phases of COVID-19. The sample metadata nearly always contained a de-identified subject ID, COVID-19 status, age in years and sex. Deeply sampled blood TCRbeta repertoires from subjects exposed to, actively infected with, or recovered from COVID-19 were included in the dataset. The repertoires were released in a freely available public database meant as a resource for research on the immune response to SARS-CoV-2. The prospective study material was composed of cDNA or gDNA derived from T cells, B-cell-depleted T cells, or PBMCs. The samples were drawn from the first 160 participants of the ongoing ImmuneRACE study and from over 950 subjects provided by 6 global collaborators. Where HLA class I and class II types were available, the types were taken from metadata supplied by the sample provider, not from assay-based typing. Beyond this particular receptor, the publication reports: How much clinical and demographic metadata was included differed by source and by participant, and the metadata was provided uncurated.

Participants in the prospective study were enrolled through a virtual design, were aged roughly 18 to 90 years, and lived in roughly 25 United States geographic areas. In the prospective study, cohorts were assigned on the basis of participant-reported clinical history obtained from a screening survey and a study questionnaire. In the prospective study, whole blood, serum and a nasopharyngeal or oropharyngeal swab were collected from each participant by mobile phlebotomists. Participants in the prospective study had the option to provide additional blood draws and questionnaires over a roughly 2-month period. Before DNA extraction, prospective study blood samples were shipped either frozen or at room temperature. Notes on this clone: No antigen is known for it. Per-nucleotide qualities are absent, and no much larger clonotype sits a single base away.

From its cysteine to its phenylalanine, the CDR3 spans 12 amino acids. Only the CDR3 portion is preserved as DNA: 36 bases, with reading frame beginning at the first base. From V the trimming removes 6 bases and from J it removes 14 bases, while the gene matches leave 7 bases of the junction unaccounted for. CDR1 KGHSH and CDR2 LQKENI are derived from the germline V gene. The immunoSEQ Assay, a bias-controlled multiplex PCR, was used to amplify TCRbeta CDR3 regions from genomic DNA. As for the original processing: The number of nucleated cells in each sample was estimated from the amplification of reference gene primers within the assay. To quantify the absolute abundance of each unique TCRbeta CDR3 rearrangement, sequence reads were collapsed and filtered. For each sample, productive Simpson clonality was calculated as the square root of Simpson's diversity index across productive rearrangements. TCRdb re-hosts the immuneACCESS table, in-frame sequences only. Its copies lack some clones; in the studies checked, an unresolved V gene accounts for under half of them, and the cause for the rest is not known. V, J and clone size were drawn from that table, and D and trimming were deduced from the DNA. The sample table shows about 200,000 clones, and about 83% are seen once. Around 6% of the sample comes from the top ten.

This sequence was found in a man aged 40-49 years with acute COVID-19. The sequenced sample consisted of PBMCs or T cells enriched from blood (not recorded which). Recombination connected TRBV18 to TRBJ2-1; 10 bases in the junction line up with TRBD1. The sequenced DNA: TGTGCCAGCTCGACGAAAGGGACAGGGGAGTTCTTC. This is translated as CASSTKGTGEFF.